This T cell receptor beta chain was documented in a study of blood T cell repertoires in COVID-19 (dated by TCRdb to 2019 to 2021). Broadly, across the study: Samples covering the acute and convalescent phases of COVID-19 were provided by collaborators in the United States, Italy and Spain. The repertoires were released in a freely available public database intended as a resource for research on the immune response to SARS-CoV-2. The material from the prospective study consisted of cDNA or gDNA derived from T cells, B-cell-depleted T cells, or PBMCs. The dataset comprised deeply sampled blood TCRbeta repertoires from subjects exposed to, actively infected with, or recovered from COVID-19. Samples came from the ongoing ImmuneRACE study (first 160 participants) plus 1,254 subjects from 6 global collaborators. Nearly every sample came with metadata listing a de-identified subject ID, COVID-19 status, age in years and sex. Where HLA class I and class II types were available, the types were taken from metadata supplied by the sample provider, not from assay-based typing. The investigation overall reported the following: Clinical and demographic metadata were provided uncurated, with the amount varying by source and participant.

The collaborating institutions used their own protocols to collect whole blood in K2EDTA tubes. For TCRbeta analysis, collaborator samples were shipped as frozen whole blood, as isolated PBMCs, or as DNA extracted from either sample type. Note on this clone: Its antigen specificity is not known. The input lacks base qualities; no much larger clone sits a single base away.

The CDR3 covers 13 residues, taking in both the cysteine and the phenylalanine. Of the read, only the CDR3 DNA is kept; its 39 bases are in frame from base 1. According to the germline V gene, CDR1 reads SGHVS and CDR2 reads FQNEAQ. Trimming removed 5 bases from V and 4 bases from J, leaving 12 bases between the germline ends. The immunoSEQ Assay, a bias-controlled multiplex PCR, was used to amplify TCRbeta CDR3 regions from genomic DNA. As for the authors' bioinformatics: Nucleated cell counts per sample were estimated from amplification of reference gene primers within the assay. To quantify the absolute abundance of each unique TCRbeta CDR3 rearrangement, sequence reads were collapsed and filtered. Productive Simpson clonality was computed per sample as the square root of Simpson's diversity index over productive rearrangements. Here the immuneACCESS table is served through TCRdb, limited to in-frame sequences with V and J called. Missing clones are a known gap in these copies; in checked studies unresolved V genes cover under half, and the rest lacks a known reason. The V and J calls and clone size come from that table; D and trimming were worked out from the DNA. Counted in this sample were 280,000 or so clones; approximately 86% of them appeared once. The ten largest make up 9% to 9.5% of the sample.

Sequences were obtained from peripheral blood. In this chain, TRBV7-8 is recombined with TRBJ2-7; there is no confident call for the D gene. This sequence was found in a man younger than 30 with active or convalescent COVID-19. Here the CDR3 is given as CASSTGSPYEQYF. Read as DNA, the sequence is TGTGCCAGCAGCACCGGGTCACCTTACGAGCAGTACTTC. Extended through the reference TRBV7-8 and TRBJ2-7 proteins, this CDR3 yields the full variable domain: GAGVSQSPRYKVAKRGQDVALRCDPISGHVSLFWYQQALGQGPEFLTYFQNEAQLDKSGLPSDRFFAERPEGSVSTLKIQRTQQEDSAVYLCASSTGSPYEQYFGPGTRLTVT.